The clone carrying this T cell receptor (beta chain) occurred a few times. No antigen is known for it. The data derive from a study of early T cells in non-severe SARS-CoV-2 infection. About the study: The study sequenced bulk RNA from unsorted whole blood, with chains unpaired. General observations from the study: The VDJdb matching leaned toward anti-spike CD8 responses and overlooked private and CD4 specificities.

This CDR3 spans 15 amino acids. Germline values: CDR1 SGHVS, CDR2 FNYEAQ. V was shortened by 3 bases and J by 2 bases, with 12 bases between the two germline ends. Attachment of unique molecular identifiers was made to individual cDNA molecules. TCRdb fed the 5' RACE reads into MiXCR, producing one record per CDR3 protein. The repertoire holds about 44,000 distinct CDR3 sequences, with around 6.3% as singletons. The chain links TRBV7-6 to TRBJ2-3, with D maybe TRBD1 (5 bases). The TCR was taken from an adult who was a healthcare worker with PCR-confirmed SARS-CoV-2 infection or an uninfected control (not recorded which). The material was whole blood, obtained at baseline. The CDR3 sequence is CASSLMLGVTDTQYF. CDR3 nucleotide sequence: TGTGCCAGCAGCTTGATGTTAGGGGTCACAGATACGCAGTATTTT.